This T cell receptor (beta chain) originates from a study of early T cells in non-severe SARS-CoV-2 infection. The wider study: Bulk RNA taken from unsorted whole blood was sequenced, leaving chains unpaired. Points from the study as a whole: VDJdb matches were skewed toward anti-spike CD8 T cell responses.

From the 5' RACE reads, TCRdb called clonotypes with MiXCR, one entry per CDR3 protein. The sample consists of some 110,000 distinct CDR3 sequences, under 15% of them appearing once. This clonotype was counted only a few times. The antigen is undetermined. Germline is not matched at one junction end, which may reflect a read error. From germline, CDR1 is SNHLY and CDR2 FYNNEI. The CDR3 covers 12 residues. Sequencing was performed on whole blood. The TCR was taken from an adult who was a healthcare worker with PCR-confirmed SARS-CoV-2 infection or an uninfected control (not recorded which). J is TRBJ1-2 and V is TRBV2, with D possibly matching TRBD1 (6 bases). The CDR3 nucleotides read TGTGCCAGCAGAGCGGACAGTGGCGTTAACATCTTC. Its protein product is CASRADSGVNIF.